This entry lists 13 T cell receptor beta chains sequenced from one sample in a study of CXCR3-negative and CXCR3-positive naive CD8 T cells. The method, 5' RACE with UMI labels, was used to prepare the TRB cDNA libraries. Reprocessing the 5' RACE reads, TCRdb reports a single entry for every CDR3 protein and omits DNA. The repertoire table contains tens of thousands of distinct CDR3 sequences. Sequenced: naive CXCR3- CD8+ T cells from blood. As to subset: CD45RO-CCR7+CD27+CD95- naive CD8+ T cells lacking CXCR3 (TNR3-). Receptors originate from a human donor in good health. Some clones in this sample may be carry-over from other donors' samples.

The chain employs TRBV29-1 and TRBJ2-3; TCRdb calls TRBD1, which cannot be checked without DNA. CDR1 and CDR2 from the germline V gene are SQVTM and ANQGSEA. This CDR3 has 16 residues. The CDR3 spells CSVEDPTVPSTDTQYF.

This chain links TRBV7-6 with TRBJ2-7; no DNA is available, so the TRBD2 call from TCRdb remains unchecked. The CDR3 runs 14 residues. Looked up from germline, CDR1 is SGHVS and CDR2 is FNYEAQ. CDR3 protein: CASSFSGRNSEQYF.

The chain joins TRBV29-1 to TRBJ2-1; TCRdb names TRBD2, which stays unverified in the absence of DNA. This CDR3 spans 16 amino acids. Germline V gene data show CDR1 as SQVTM and CDR2 as ANQGSEA. The CDR3: CSVEGVGTSGYNEQFF.

The chain recombines TRBV6-6 with TRBJ2-1; TCRdb returns TRBD1, unconfirmable since there is no DNA. The CDR3 is 15 amino acids. CDR1 is MNHNY and CDR2 is SVGAGI in the germline V gene (reference sequence). The CDR3 spells CATYQTGGAGNEQFF.

The chain joins TRBV4-3 to TRBJ2-2; checking the TCRdb D call of TRBD2 is not possible without DNA. Germline V gives CDR1 LGHNA, CDR2 YSLEER. The CDR3 loop spans 20 amino acids. The CDR3 protein is CASSQEWLAGRKSNTGELFF.

The rearrangement uses TRBV7-8 and TRBJ2-5; TCRdb proposes TRBD2, but this gene call is untestable without DNA. Germline lookup yields CDR1 SGHVS and CDR2 FQNEAQ. The CDR3 is 14 residues long. CDR3 loop: CASSPQRTQETQYF.

This sequence joins TRBV7-7 and TRBJ2-1; TCRdb lists TRBD2, though no DNA is available to test this call. Per the germline V gene, CDR1 is SSHAT and CDR2 is FNYEAQ (reference sequence). This CDR3 spans 15 amino acids. The CDR3: CASSEDYTPFNEQFF.

V and J are TRBV4-1 and TRBJ2-3. Germline values: CDR1 MGHRA, CDR2 YSYEKL. The CDR3 totals 15 residues. This CDR3 is CASSQEATVTDTQYF.

The rearrangement joins TRBV6-2 or TRBV6-3 to TRBJ1-1; the D gene TCRdb calls, TRBD1, cannot be checked with no DNA. Germline CDR1 and CDR2: MNHEY and SVGEGT. CDR3 length equals 15 residues. The CDR3 reads CASSYLGQPNTEAFF.

V is TRBV29-1 and J is TRBJ1-2; TCRdb gives TRBD1 as the D gene, but with no DNA this cannot be confirmed. Germline V lookup: CDR1 SQVTM, CDR2 ANQGSEA. CDR3 length: 14 residues. The CDR3 is CSVDRDGDNYGYTF.

The chain has TRBV7-9 and TRBJ1-1. From germline, CDR1 is SEHNR and CDR2 FQNEAQ (reference sequence). This CDR3 has 13 residues. CDR3 sequence reads: CASSPRVNTEAFF.

V gene TRBV9 combines with J gene TRBJ2-7; the TCRdb call, TRBD1, lacks DNA for checking. The length of the CDR3 is 16 residues. Germline V gene lookup returns CDR1 SGDLS and CDR2 YYNGEE. CDR3 sequence reads: CASSASSRLRPYEQYF. Together with reference TRBV9 and TRBJ2-7, the CDR3 gives the full variable domain: DSGVTQTPKHLITATGQRVTLRCSPRSGDLSVYWYQQSLDQGLQFLIQYYNGEERAKGNILERFSAQQFPDLHSELNLSSLELGDSALYFCASSASSRLRPYEQYFGPGTRLTVT.

The chain links TRBV12-3 or TRBV12-4 to TRBJ1-2; TCRdb names TRBD1, which stays unverified in the absence of DNA. The CDR3 sequence is 16 residues long. CDR3 residues: CASSSEATGGDYGYTF.